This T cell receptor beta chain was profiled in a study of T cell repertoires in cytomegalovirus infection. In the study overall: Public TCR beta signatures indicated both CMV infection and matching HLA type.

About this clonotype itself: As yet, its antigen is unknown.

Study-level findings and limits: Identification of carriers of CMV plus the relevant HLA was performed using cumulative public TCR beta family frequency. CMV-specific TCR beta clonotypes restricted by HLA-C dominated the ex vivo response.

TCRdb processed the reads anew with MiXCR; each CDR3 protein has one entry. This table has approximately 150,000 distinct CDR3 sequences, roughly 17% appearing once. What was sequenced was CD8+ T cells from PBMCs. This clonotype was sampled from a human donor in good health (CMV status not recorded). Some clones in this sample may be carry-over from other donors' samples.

In DNA, the CDR3 is TGTGCCAGCAGTTACTCGGGAAGCGGGAGGGCCAATGAGCAGTTCTTC. This translates into CASSYSGSGRANEQFF. The chain employs TRBV6-5 and TRBJ2-1, with 10 bases lining up with TRBD2. The CDR3 extends over 16 amino acids. Germline V gene sequence: CDR1 MNHEY, CDR2 SVGAGI. After removal of 0 bases from V and 6 bases from J, the junction contained 5 bases not matched to a gene.